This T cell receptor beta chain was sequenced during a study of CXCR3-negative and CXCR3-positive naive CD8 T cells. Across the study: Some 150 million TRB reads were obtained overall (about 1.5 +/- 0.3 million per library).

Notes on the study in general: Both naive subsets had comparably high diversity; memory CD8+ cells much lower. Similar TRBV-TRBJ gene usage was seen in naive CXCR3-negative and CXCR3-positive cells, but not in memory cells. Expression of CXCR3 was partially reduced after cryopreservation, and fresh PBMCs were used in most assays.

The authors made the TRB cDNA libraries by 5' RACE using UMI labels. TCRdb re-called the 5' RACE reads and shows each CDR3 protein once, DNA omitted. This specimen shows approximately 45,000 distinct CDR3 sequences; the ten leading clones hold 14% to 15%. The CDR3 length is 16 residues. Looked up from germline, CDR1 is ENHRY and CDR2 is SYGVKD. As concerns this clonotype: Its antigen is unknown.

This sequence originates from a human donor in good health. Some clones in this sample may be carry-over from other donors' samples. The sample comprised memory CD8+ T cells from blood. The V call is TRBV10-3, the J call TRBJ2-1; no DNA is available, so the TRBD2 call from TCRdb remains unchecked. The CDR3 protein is CAISESLAGGIDEQFF.